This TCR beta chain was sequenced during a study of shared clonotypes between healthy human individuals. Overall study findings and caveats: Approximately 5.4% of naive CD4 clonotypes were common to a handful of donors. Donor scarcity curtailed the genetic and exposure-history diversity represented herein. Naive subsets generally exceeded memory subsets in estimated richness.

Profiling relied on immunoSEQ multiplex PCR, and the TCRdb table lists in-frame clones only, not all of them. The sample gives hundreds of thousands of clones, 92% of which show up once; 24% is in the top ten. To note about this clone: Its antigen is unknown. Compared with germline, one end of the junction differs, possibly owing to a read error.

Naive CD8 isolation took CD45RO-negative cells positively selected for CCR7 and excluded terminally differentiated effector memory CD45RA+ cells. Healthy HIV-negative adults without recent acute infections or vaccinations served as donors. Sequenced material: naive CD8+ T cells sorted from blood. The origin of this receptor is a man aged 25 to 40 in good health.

CDR3 in amino acids: CASSSLGPQPNPGELFF. CDR3 DNA sequence: TGTGCCAGCAGCTCCCTGGGGCCGCAACCGAACCCCGGGGAGCTGTTTTTT. The chain combines TRBV5-6 with TRBJ2-2, with D possibly TRBD1 on 5 matching bases. CDR1 is SGHDT, CDR2 YYEEEE, per germline. The length of the CDR3 is 17 residues.